The text below deals with one TCR beta chain. The antigen remains unidentified. The method was immunoSEQ multiplex PCR; TCRdb's version includes in-frame clones alone and lacks a portion of them. In the table there are 2 million to 2.5 million clones, 85% to 95% of which are singletons. J was trimmed by 0 bases and V by 5 bases; bases with no gene match: 5. Per the germline V gene, CDR1 is LNHNV and CDR2 is YYDKDF (reference sequence). The CDR3 sequence is 15 residues long. This entry comes from a study of shared clonotypes between healthy human individuals. General study points: It was observed that 4% to 6% of naive CD4 clonotypes were shared across several donors.

Sequencing input: naive CD4+ T cells from PBMCs. The subset: CD45RA+ positively selected. The chain is built from TRBV15 and TRBJ2-7; 9 bases line up with TRBD2. This TCR came from a man between 18 and 29 years old in good health. Some clones in this sample may be carry-over from other donors' samples. CDR3 in amino acids: CATSRGGEASYEQYF. CDR3 bases: TGTGCCACCAGCCGCGGGGGGGAGGCCTCCTACGAGCAGTACTTC.